Listed here is a single T cell receptor (beta chain). The antigen is not known. The CDR3 covers 13 residues. CDR1 is MNHEY, CDR2 SVGAGI, per germline. J lost 3 bases, V lost 6 bases, and 3 bases had no gene match. CD4+ T cells specific for antigen were expanded with viral peptide pools by the ViraFEST assay before sequencing. Culturing for 10 days preceded CD4+ T cell isolation. Subjects were given two BNT162b2 or mRNA-1273 vaccine doses. The assay was immunoSEQ multiplex PCR, and TCRdb's table has in-frame clones only and misses some. The table lists under 50,000 clones, almost 85% of them singletons. The data are from a study of vaccination effects on CD4 cells after COVID-19.

Sequenced here: CD4+ T cells from PBMCs cultured with HCoV-NL63 spike peptides, sampled after COVID-19 vaccination. The receptor comes from a human donor who received a COVID-19 vaccine. Some clones in this sample may be carry-over from other donors' samples. The chain combines TRBV6-5 with TRBJ2-5; 8 bases fit TRBD1. The CDR3 loop is CASSWTGKETQYF. The CDR3 DNA is TGTGCCAGCAGCTGGACAGGGAAAGAGACCCAGTACTTC.